The T cell receptor (beta chain) described here comes from a study of human T cells and chemical hapten exposure (dated by TCRdb to the early 2020s). The study in broad terms: For sensitization, 2% DPC in acetone was applied to an approximately 2 cm by approximately 2 cm area of upper inner arm skin. Weekly therapeutic DPC doses were additionally applied to the scalp of patients throughout the approximately 25-week study period. Patch tests used Finn chambers with 0.01% DPC on the upper back, scored after 6 days by International Contact Dermatitis Research Group standards. The mostly female patient cohort included alopecia areata with under or over 50% scalp involvement, alopecia totalis and alopecia universalis. Libraries were combined into a pool for sequencing, and differences in TCR yield between samples came mainly from small differences in library volumes within the pool. The study tracked peripheral blood TCR repertoire changes in vivo during primary and secondary sensitization to the hapten diphenylcyclopropenone (DPC) in alopecia patients. Blood samples were taken from patients before sensitization (week 0) and at 2, 6 and about 24 weeks after DPC sensitization. Approximately 28 alopecia patients provided blood for TCR sequencing at one to four time points (pre-sensitization, 2, 6 and 24 weeks). General conclusions and limits of the study: A positive correlation was found between the number of PT1 expanded TCRs and patch test score, with significance reached at thresholds 8, 16 and 32 but not 4. Compared with pre-sensitization or healthy control sets, expanded TCRs formed significantly more large CDR3 similarity clusters, which is consistent with antigen-driven responses. After repeated subsampling, the strength of the expansion versus patch-test correlation and the threshold at which it became significant changed. Because all patients had alopecia, a presumed autoimmune disease, the immune response of the patients might differ from that of healthy individuals. DPC sensitization did not change the number of TCRs with a frequency above 1 in 1000, and there was no evidence of changes in global repertoire structure.

Library method: RACE. Sequencing was carried out with a NextSeq 500. Library preparation attached unique molecular identifiers to individual cDNA molecules for quantitative, reproducible TCR counting. Both TCR alpha and TCR beta chains were sequenced from each blood RNA sample. In the paper's pipeline: Samples had a median of roughly 87,000 TCRs, with a range from roughly 23,224 to 750,000. The Decombinator software suite was used to annotate V, J and CDR3 in the TCR reads. To make PS versus PT1 abundance plots, every sample was subsampled to the same number of TCRs (28,000). Expanded TCRs were defined as absent before sensitization and observed at least eight times at the 2-week time point. TCRdb trimmed the raw reads at Q25, called clones with MiXCR and kept productive beta chains. Merged by CDR3 protein, the rows form single entries marked with the most common genes and DNA. TCRdb, not the original authors, processed these V and J calls. The sample data list fewer than 400,000 distinct CDR3 sequences, and approximately 6.3% of these were observed just once. The ten most abundant clones make up 7.5% to 8.5% of the sample.

V is trimmed back by 3 bases and J by 12 bases, and the junction contains 7 bases that no gene match accounts for. The CDR1 and CDR2 encoded by the germline V gene (reference sequence) are LGHDT and YNNKEL. Spanning cysteine to phenylalanine, the CDR3 consists of 12 amino acids. Of the read, only the CDR3 DNA is kept; its 36 bases are in frame from base 1. This clonotype appeared a few times. The antigen it binds to is not known. The record has no base qualities; no much larger clone is one base away. The intended sense of this specimen's time point label: patch test 1, 2 weeks after DPC sensitization. This specimen's treatment or condition label, interpreted: therapeutic diphenylcyclopropenone sensitization with weekly scalp DPC. At every patch-test visit, the blood draw took place before the patch test was put on. To be eligible, patients had to be aged 18 to 70, diagnosed with alopecia and judged suitable for DPC therapy, while pregnant patients were excluded. Total RNA was isolated from unfractionated whole blood collected in Tempus Blood RNA tubes.

The origin of this receptor is a woman younger than 30 with alopecia areata. Some clones in this sample may be carry-over from other donors' samples. The chain links TRBV3-1 with TRBJ1-1; 7 middle bases align to TRBD1. The sample in question was whole blood, obtained in connection with sensitization to the hapten diphenylcyclopropenone (DPC). The DNA sequence reads TGTGCCAGCAGCCATGGAACAGGGGAGACTTTCTTT. This encodes CASSHGTGETFF.